What follows are 10 T cell receptor beta chains derived from one specimen sequenced in a study of blood T cell repertoires in COVID-19. Generated by immunoSEQ multiplex PCR, the TCRdb table keeps only in-frame clones and is missing some. The sample has some 340,000 clones; 65% to 85% are singletons. Material for sequencing was peripheral blood. The receptor set was obtained from a man aged 25 to 45 with active or convalescent COVID-19.

The chain carries TRBV11-3 and TRBJ2-6; tentative D call: TRBD1 (6 bases). The germline V gene has CDR1 SGHNT and CDR2 YENEEA. The CDR3 is made up of 14 amino acids. V gave up 4 bases and J gave up 4 bases, with 8 bases separating them. The CDR3: CASSYRAGANVLTF. The CDR3 DNA sequence: TGTGCCAGCAGCTACAGGGCCGGGGCCAACGTCCTGACTTTC. Full variable domain (remainder filled in from reference TRBV11-3 and TRBJ2-6): EAGVVQSPRYKIIEKKQPVAFWCNPISGHNTLYWYLQNLGQGPELLIRYENEEAVDDSQLPKDRFSAERLKGVDSTLKIQPAELGDSAVYLCASSYRAGANVLTFGAGSRLTVL.

The chain employs TRBV24-1 and TRBJ2-3; 8 nucleotides agree with TRBD2. The germline gives CDR1 KGHDR, CDR2 SFDVKD. The CDR3 has 15 residues. J gave up 5 bases and V 1 base, and 4 bases lay outside the gene matches. CDR3 bases: TGTGCCACCAGTGATTTTGCGGGGGGTATAGATACGCAGTATTTT. As protein: CATSDFAGGIDTQYF.

This sequence joins TRBV29-1 and TRBJ1-4; the D is unclear. The germline CDR1 and CDR2 sequences are SQVTM and ANQGSEA. Trimming cost V 7 bases and J 6 bases, with 18 bases left between them. The CDR3 runs 14 residues. The DNA for the CDR3 is TGCAGCGCCTTTTCAGGTGGGAGAGATGAAAAACTGTTTTTT. It is translated as CSAFSGGRDEKLFF. Combining the CDR3 with reference TRBV29-1 and TRBJ1-4 gives the whole variable domain SAVISQKPSRDICQRGTSLTIQCQVDSQVTMMFWYRQQPGQSLTLIATANQGSEATYESGFVIDKFPISRPNLTFSTLTVSNMSPEDSSIYLCSAFSGGRDEKLFFGSGTQLSVL.

V gene TRBV5-1 combines with J gene TRBJ2-1, with 10 bases lining up with TRBD2. Trimming at V came to 5 bases and at J to 9 bases, leaving 17 bases not matched to a gene. This CDR3 has 17 residues. Germline assignment: CDR1 SGHRS and CDR2 YFSETQ. Written as DNA, the CDR3 is TGCGCCAGCAGGCACGTAGGAGCGGGAGGGGGACTGGGTGAGCAGTTCTTC. This sequence encodes CASRHVGAGGGLGEQFF. Filled out from reference TRBV5-1 and TRBJ2-1, the complete variable domain reads KAGVTQTPRYLIKTRGQQVTLSCSPISGHRSVSWYQQTPGQGLQFLFEYFSETQRNKGNFPGRFSGRQFSNSRSEMNVSTLELGDSALYLCASRHVGAGGGLGEQFFGPGTRLTVL.

The chain links TRBV12-5 to TRBJ1-5; 8 nucleotides match TRBD1. The CDR3 contains 13 residues. Unmatched junction bases numbered 1, after V lost 7 bases and J lost 2 bases. Germline V gives CDR1 LGHNT, CDR2 FRNRAP. CDR3 in amino acids: CASAGQGNQPQHF. For the CDR3, the DNA is TGTGCTAGTGCGGGACAGGGCAATCAGCCCCAGCATTTT.

The gene calls are TRBV30 and TRBJ1-2; no reliable D call. Trimming stripped 3 bases from V and 2 bases from J, with 7 bases between. This CDR3 region has 12 residues. Germline V gene data show CDR1 as GTSNPN and CDR2 as SVGIG (reference sequence). Written as DNA, the CDR3 is TGTGCCTGGAGCCCGGGAAACTATGGCTACACCTTC. Translating it yields CAWSPGNYGYTF.

J is TRBJ2-7 and V is TRBV6-5; TRBD1 might be the D (6 bases). This CDR3 has 13 amino acids. CDR1 and CDR2 from the germline V gene are MNHEY and SVGAGI. Between the trimmed V and J ends, which lost 6 bases and 3 bases, there was a span of 12 bases. DNA of the CDR3: TGTGCCAGCAGGCCCCTAGGGGGCTACGAGCAGTACTTC. It specifies CASRPLGGYEQYF.

The J gene is TRBJ2-2, the V gene TRBV7-3, with 9 bases that match TRBD2. Per germline, CDR1 SGHTA and CDR2 FQGTGA. This CDR3 has 15 residues. V trimming: 2 bases; J trimming: 7 bases; junction bases outside the gene matches: 5. The CDR3 sequence is CASSLELAGGGELFF. The CDR3 coding sequence is TGTGCCAGCAGCTTAGAACTAGCGGGTGGCGGGGAGCTGTTTTTT.

The genes are TRBV24-1 and TRBJ2-5, with 8 nucleotides matching TRBD2. Germline values: CDR1 KGHDR, CDR2 SFDVKD. Losses at the gene ends were 3 bases for V and 5 bases for J; bases not matched to a gene: 10. The CDR3 loop spans 16 amino acids. The CDR3 spells CATSDTGTRIAETQYF. The CDR3 DNA sequence: TGTGCCACCAGTGATACCGGGACTAGAATAGCGGAGACCCAGTACTTC.

This chain uses TRBV3-1 (or the pseudogene TRBV3-2) with TRBJ2-1; 8 nucleotides line up with TRBD2. V was pared by 9 bases and J by 9 bases, with 19 bases of the junction left unmatched. Germline V gene sequence: CDR1 LGHDT, CDR2 YNNKEL (reference sequence). This CDR3 comprises 16 residues. The CDR3 region is CASTLAGGLGHCEQFF. For the CDR3, the DNA is TGTGCCAGTACCCTGGCGGGAGGACTGGGGCATTGTGAGCAGTTCTTC.